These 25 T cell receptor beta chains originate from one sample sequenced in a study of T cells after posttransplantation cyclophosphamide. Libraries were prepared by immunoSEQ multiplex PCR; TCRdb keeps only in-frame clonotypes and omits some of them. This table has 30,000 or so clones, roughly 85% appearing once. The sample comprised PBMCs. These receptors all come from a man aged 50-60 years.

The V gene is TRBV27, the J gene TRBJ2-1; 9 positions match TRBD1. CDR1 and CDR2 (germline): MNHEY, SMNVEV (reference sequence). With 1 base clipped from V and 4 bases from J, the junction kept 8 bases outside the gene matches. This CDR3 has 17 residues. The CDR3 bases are TGTGCCAGCAGTTTATACCGGGACAGGGTACGGTACAATGAGCAGTTCTTC. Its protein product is CASSLYRDRVRYNEQFF.

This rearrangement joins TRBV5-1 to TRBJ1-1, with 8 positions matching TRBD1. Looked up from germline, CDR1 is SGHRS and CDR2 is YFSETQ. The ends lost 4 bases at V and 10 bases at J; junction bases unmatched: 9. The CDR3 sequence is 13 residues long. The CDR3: CASSLDRGAGAFF. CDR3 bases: TGCGCCAGCAGCCTAGACAGGGGTGCTGGAGCTTTCTTT.

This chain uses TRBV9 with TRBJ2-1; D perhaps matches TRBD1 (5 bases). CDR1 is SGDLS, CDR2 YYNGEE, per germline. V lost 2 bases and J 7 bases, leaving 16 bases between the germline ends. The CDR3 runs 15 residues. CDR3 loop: CASSVSQDIRNEQFF. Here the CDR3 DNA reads TGTGCCAGCAGCGTTTCGCAGGACATTAGAAATGAGCAGTTCTTC. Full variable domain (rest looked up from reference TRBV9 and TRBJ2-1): DSGVTQTPKHLITATGQRVTLRCSPRSGDLSVYWYQQSLDQGLQFLIQYYNGEERAKGNILERFSAQQFPDLHSELNLSSLELGDSALYFCASSVSQDIRNEQFFGPGTRLTVL.

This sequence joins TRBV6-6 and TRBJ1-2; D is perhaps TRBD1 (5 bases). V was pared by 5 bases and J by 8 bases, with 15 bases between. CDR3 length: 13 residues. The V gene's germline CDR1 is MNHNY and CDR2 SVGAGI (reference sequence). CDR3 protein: CASSGRGFEGYTF. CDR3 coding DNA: TGTGCCAGCAGTGGAAGGGGATTTGAGGGCTACACCTTC.

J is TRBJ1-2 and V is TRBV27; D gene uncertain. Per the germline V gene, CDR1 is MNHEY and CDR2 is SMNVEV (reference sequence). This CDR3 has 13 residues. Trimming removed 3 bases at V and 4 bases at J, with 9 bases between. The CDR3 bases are TGTGCCAGCAGTTTCAGGCCCGGCTATGGCTACACCTTC. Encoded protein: CASSFRPGYGYTF.

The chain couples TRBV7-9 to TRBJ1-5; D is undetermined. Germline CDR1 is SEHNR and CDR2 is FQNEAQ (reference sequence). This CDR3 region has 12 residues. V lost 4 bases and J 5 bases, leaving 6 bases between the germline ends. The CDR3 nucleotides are TGTGCCAGCAGCTCAGGATATCAGCCCCAGCATTTT. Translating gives CASSSGYQPQHF. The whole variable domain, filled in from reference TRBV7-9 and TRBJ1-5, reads DTGVSQNPRHKITKRGQNVTFRCDPISEHNRLYWYRQTLGQGPEFLTYFQNEAQLEKSRLLSDRFSAERPKGSFSTLEIQRTEQGDSAMYLCASSSGYQPQHFGDGTRLSIL.

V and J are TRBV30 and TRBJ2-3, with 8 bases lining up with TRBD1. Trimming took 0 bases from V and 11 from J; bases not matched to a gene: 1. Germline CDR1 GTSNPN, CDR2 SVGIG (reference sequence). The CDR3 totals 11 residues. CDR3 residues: CAWSVTGEQYF. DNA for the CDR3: TGTGCCTGGAGTGTGACAGGGGAGCAGTATTTT.

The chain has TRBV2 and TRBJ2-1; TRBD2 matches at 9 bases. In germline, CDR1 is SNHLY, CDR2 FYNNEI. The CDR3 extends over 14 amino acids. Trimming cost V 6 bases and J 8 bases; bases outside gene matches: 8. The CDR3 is CASRDYSGSDEQFF. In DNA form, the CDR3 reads TGTGCCAGCAGAGATTATAGCGGGAGTGATGAGCAGTTCTTC.

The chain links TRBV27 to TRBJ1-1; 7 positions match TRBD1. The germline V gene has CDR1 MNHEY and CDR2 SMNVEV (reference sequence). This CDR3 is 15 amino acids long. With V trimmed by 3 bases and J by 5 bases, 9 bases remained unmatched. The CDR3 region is CASSFTGVGGTEAFF. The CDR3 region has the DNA TGTGCCAGCAGTTTCACAGGGGTCGGTGGTACTGAAGCTTTCTTT.

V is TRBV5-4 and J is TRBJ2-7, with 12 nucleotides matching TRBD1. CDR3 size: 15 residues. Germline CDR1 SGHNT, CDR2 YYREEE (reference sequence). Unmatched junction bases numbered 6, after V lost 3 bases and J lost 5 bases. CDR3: CASSSRDRGRHEQYF. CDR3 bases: TGTGCCAGCAGCTCCCGGGACAGGGGGCGTCACGAGCAGTACTTC.

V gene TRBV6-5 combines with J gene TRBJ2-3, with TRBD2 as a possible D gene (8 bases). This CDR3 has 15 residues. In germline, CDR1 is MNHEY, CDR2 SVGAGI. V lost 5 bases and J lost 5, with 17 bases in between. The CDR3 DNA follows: TGTGCCAGCAGTGGGAGGGGGCTAGCGGGAGATACGCAGTATTTT. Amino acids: CASSGRGLAGDTQYF.

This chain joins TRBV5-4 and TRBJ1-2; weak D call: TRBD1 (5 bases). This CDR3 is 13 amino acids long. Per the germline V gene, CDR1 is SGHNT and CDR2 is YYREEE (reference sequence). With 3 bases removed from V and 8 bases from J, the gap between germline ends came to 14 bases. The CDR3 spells CASSSTAEGGYTF. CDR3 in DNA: TGTGCCAGCAGCTCAACGGCGGAGGGGGGCTACACCTTC. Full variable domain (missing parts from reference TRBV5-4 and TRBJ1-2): ETGVTQSPTHLIKTRGQQVTLRCSSQSGHNTVSWYQQALGQGPQFIFQYYREEENGRGNFPPRFSGLQFPNYSSELNVNALELDDSALYLCASSSTAEGGYTFGSGTRLTVV.

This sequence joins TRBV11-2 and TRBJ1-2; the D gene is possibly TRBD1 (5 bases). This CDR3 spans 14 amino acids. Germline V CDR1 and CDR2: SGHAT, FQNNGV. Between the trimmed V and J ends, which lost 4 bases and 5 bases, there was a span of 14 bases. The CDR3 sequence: CASSSLKGIYGYTF. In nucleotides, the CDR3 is TGTGCCAGCAGCTCCTTAAAGGGGATATATGGCTACACCTTC. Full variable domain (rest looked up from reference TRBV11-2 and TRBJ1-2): EAGVAQSPRYKIIEKRQSVAFWCNPISGHATLYWYQQILGQGPKLLIQFQNNGVVDDSQLPKDRFSAERLKGVDSTLKIQPAKLEDSAVYLCASSSLKGIYGYTFGSGTRLTVV.

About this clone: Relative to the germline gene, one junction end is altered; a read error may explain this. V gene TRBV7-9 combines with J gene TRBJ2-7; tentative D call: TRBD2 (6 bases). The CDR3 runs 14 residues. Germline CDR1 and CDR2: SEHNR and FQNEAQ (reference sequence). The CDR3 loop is CASSSTSGTAGLHF. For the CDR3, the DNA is TGTGCCAGCAGCTCAACCTCCGGGACCGCTGGACTACACTTC.

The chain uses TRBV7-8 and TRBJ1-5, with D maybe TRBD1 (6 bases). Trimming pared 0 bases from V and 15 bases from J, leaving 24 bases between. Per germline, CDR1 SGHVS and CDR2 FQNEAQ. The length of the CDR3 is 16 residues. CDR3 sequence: CASSLAGAQTPKAWHF. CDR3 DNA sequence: TGTGCCAGCAGCTTAGCGGGGGCCCAAACCCCTAAGGCATGGCATTTT.

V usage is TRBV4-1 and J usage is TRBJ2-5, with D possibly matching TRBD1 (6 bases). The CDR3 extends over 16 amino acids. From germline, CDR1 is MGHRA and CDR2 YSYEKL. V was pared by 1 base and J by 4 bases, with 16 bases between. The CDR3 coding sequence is TGCGCCAGCAGCCAAGTCCTGCAGGGGAGCGTAGAGACCCAGTACTTC. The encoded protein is CASSQVLQGSVETQYF.

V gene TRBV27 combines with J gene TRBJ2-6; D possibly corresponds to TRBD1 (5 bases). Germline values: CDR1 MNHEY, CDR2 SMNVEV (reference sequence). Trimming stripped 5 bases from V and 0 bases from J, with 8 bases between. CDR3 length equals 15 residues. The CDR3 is CASSRQFSGANVLTF. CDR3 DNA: TGTGCCAGCAGTAGACAGTTCTCTGGGGCCAACGTCCTGACTTTC.

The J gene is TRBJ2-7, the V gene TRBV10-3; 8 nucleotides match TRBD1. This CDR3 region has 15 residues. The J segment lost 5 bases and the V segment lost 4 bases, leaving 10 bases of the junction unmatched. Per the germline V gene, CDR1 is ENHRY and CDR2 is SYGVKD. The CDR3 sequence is CAISATDRDINEQYF. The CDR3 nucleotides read TGTGCCATCAGTGCGACGGACAGGGACATTAACGAGCAGTACTTC.

The CDR3 sequence is CASPRLRGEGSYEQYF. CDR3 nucleotides: TGTGCCAGCCCCCGGTTGCGGGGAGAAGGGTCCTACGAGCAGTACTTC. This chain joins TRBV2 and TRBJ2-7; maybe TRBD2 (6 bases). The CDR3 length is 16 residues. V dropped 8 bases and J dropped 1 base, with 21 bases sitting between them. Germline V gene lookup returns CDR1 SNHLY and CDR2 FYNNEI.

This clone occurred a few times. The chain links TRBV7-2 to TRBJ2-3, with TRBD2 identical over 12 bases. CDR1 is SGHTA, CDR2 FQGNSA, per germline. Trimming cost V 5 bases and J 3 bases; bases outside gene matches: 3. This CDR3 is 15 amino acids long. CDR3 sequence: CASSRTSGITDTQYF. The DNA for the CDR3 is TGTGCCAGCAGCCGGACTAGCGGGATTACAGATACGCAGTATTTT.

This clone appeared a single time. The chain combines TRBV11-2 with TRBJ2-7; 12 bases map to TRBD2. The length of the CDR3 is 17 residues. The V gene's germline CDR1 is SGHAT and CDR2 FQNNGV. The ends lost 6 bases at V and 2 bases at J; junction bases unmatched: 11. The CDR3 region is CASRPSSGRAGTYEQYF. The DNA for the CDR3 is TGTGCCAGCAGGCCGTCTAGCGGGAGGGCGGGAACCTACGAGCAGTACTTC.

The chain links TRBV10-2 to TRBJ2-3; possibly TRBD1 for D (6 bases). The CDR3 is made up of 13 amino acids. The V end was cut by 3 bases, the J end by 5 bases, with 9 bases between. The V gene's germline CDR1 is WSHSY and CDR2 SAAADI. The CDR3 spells CASSEQGGDTQYF. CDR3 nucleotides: TGCGCCAGCAGTGAACAGGGTGGAGATACGCAGTATTTT.

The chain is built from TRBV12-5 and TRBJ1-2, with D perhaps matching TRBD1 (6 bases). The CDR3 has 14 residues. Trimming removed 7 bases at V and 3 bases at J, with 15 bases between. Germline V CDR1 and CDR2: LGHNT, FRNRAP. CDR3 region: CASANSQGHYGYTF. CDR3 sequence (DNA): TGTGCTAGTGCTAACTCCCAGGGGCACTATGGCTACACCTTC.

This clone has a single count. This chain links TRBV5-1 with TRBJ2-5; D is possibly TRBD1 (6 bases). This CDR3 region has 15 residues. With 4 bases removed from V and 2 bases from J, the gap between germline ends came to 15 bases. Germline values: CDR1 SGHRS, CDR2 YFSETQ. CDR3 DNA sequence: TGCGCCAGCAGCCCTCCAACAGGGATTCAAGAGACCCAGTACTTC. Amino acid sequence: CASSPPTGIQETQYF.

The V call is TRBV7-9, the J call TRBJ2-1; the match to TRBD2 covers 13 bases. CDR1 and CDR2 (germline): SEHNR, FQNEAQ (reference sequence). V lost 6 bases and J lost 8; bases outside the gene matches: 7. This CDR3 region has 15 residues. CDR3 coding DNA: TGTGCCAGCAGGTCCACTAGCGGGGGGGAGTATGAGCAGTTCTTC. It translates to CASRSTSGGEYEQFF.